Detailed here is one TCR beta chain. Its cognate antigen is unknown. Aged 18 to 65, hyperthyroidism patients had new diagnoses of under 2 months' duration. Patients were left out if they had other autoimmune diseases, uncontrolled infections, pregnancy or lactation. The data derive from a study of Graves' ophthalmopathy and Graves' hyperthyroidism. The study, taken as a whole, reports: Blood repertoires reportedly contained most expanded thyroid clonotypes above 0.001 frequency. A model of 13 signatures distinguished ophthalmopathy from stable hyperthyroidism at under 90% sensitivity and nearly 82% specificity.

CDR3 regions of TCR beta were amplified from RNA transcripts. A first-round RT-PCR used HTBI primers, followed by a second-round multiplex PCR. Each CDR3 protein is one row after TCRdb ran MiXCR on the multiplex PCR reads. The sample contains 560,000 or so distinct CDR3 sequences, under 40% of which appear only once. Germline CDR1 and CDR2: LGHNA and YNFKEQ. J lost 7 bases, V lost 3 bases, and 11 bases had no gene match. This CDR3 contains 16 residues. Sequencing used peripheral blood or thyroid tissue (not recorded which). The genes are TRBV4-2 and TRBJ2-7, with 11 bases identical to TRBD2. The clonotype originates from an adult man with Graves' hyperthyroidism. CDR3 sequence (DNA): TGTGCCAGCAGCCACCCTATAGCGGGAGGGCCGGGGGAGCAGTACTTC. Translating it yields CASSHPIAGGPGEQYF.